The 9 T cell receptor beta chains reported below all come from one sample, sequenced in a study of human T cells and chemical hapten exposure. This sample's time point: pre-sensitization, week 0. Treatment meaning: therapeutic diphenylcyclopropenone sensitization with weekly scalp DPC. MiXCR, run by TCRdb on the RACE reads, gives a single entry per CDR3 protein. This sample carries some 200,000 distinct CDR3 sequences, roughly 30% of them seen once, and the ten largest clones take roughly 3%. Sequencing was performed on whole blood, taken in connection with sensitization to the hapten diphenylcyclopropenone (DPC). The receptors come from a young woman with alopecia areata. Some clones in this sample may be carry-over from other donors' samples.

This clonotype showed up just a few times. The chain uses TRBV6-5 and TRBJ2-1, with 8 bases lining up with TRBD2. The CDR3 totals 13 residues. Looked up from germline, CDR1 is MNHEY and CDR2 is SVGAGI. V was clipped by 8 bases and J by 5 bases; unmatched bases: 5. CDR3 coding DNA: TGTGCCAGCGTGAGACTAGCGAACAATGAGCAGTTCTTC. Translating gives CASVRLANNEQFF.

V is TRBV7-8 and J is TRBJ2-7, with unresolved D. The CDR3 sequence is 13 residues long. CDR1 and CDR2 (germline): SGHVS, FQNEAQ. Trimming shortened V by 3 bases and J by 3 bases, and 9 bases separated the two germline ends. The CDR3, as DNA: TGTGCCAGCAGCTTGTCCGCTGACTACGAGCAGTACTTC. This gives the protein CASSLSADYEQYF.

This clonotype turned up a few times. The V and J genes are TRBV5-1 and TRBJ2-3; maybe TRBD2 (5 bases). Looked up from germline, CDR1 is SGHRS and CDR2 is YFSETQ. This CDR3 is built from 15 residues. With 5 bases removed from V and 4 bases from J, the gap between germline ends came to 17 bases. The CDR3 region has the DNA TGCGCCAGCAGATCTCTCGGGGTTACATCAGATACGCAGTATTTT. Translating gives CASRSLGVTSDTQYF.

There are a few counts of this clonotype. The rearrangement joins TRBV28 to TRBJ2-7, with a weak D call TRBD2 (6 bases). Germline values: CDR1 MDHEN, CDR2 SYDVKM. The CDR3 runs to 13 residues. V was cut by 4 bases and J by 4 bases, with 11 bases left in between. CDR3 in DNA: TGTGCCAGCAGTTCGGGACTCCTTTACGAGCAGTACTTC. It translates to CASSSGLLYEQYF.

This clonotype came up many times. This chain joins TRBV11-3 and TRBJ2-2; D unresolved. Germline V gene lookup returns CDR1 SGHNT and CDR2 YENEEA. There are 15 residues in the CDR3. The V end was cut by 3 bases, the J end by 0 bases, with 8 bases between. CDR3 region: CASSLGAANTGELFF. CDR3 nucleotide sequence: TGTGCCAGCAGCTTGGGTGCCGCGAACACCGGGGAGCTGTTTTTT.

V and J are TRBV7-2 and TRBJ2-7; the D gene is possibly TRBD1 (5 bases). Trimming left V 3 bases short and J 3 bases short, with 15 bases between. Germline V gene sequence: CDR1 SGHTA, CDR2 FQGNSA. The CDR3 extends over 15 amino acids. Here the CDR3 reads CASSFDRTSFYEQYF. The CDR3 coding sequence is TGTGCCAGCAGCTTCGACAGAACTTCCTTCTACGAGCAGTACTTC.

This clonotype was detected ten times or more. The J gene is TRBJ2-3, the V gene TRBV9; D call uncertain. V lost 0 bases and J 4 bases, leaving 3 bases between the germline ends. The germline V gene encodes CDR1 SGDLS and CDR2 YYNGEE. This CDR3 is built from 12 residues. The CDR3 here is CASSVVSDTQYF. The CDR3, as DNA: TGTGCCAGCAGCGTAGTATCAGATACGCAGTATTTT.

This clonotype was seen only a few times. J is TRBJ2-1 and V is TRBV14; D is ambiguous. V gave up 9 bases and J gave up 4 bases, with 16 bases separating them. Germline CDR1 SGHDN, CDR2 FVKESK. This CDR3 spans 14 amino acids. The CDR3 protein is CASSKARLYNEQFF. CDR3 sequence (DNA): TGTGCCAGTAGCAAGGCCAGGTTATACAATGAGCAGTTCTTC.

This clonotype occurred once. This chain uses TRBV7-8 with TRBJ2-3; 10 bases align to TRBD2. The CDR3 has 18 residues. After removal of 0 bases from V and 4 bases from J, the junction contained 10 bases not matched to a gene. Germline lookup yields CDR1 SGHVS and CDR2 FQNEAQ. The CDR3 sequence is CASSLAPPLAGEADTQYF. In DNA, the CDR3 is TGTGCCAGCAGCTTAGCCCCACCCCTAGCGGGAGAAGCAGATACGCAGTATTTT. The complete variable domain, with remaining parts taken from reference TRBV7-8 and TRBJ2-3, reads GAGVSQSPRYKVAKRGQDVALRCDPISGHVSLFWYQQALGQGPEFLTYFQNEAQLDKSGLPSDRFFAERPEGSVSTLKIQRTQQEDSAVYLCASSLAPPLAGEADTQYFGPGTRLTVL.